Listed below are T cell receptor beta chains from one sample, sequenced in a study of CD8+ T cells in alopecia areata. Sequencing was performed with immunoSEQ multiplex PCR; in TCRdb, only in-frame clones are kept and a portion is missing. Among approximately 160,000 clones listed, 60% were seen once. Sequencing was performed on CD4+ T cells sorted from blood, taken at week 24, from a patient treated with tofacitinib. These receptors originate from a human donor with alopecia areata. Each CDR3 is given with its conserved first and last residue. The D gene is left open where the match is weak. Size values are once, few and many counts, or a class for expanded clones, and some rows have none.

few	-	TRBV4-1	TRBJ1-5	CASSQATLDQPQHF	TGCGCCAGCAGCCAAGCTACACTAGATCAGCCCCAGCATTTT
-	-	TRBV25-1	TRBJ1-2	CASSAPADYGYTF	TGTGCCAGCAGTGCCCCTGCGGACTATGGCTACACCTTC
-	-	TRBV25-1	TRBJ1-1	CASSEYGRGTEAFF	TGTGCCAGCAGTGAATATGGGAGGGGCACTGAAGCTTTCTTT
few	-	TRBV29-1	TRBJ2-7	CSAGSSYEQYF	TGCAGCGCGGGCAGCAGCTACGAGCAGTACTTC
-	TRBD2	TRBV7-8	TRBJ2-5	CATGGRPREAQYF	TGTGCCACTGGAGGTCGTCCACGGGAGGCCCAGTACTTC
-	TRBD2	TRBV6-5	TRBJ2-7	CASSGSSGGNYEQYF	TGTGCCAGCAGCGGAAGTAGCGGGGGAAACTACGAGCAGTACTTC
-	-	TRBV5-6	TRBJ1-5	CASSLGWGGQPQHF	TGTGCCAGCAGCTTGGGGTGGGGTGGTCAGCCCCAGCATTTT
-	-	TRBV29-1	TRBJ1-2	CSVGGQGQGYTF	TGCAGCGTTGGGGGGCAGGGTCAGGGCTACACCTTC
-	-	TRBV5-6	TRBJ1-1	CASSLLSDTEAFF	TGTGCCAGCAGCTTGCTAAGTGACACTGAAGCTTTCTTT
few	-	TRBV5-6	TRBJ2-5	CASSLGTTQETQYF	TGTGCCAGCAGCTTGGGTACCACACAAGAGACCCAGTACTTC
-	-	TRBV11-2	TRBJ2-3	CASQGLADTQYF	TGTGCCAGCCAGGGGTTGGCAGATACGCAGTATTTT
-	-	TRBV19	TRBJ1-2	CASSIGRAMDYGYTF	TGTGCCAGTAGTATTGGGCGCGCGATGGACTATGGCTACACCTTC
-	-	TRBV2	TRBJ1-2	CASSNAGGYGYTF	TGTGCCAGCTCGAACGCCGGGGGCTATGGCTACACCTTC
-	-	TRBV18	TRBJ2-7	CASSPAGLIYEQYF	TGTGCCAGCTCACCAGCAGGGCTAATCTACGAGCAGTACTTC
-	TRBD2	TRBV5-1	TRBJ2-1	CASSPVGTSGESSYNEQFF	TGCGCCAGCAGCCCAGTTGGGACTAGCGGGGAGAGCTCCTACAATGAGCAGTTCTTC
-	-	TRBV29-1	TRBJ2-7	CSGRVKGEQYF	TGCAGCGGAAGGGTAAAGGGCGAGCAGTACTTC
few	TRBD2	TRBV7-9	TRBJ2-5	CASSLPGLAGKAQETQYF	TGTGCCAGCAGCTTACCCGGACTAGCGGGGAAAGCCCAAGAGACCCAGTACTTC
few	TRBD2	TRBV28	TRBJ2-1	CASSLPSGRNEQFF	TGTGCCAGCAGTTTACCTAGCGGGCGGAATGAGCAGTTCTTC
-	-	TRBV5-6	TRBJ1-5	CASSLGQANQPQHF	TGTGCCAGCAGCTTGGGTCAGGCTAATCAGCCCCAGCATTTT
-	TRBD2	TRBV15	TRBJ2-3	CATSRALAGSGDTQYF	TGTGCCACCAGCAGAGCACTAGCGGGGAGTGGAGATACGCAGTATTTT
-	TRBD1	TRBV7-7	TRBJ2-3	CASSSSGTETDTQYF	TGTGCCAGCAGCTCGTCCGGGACAGAAACAGATACGCAGTATTTT
-	TRBD1	TRBV30	TRBJ2-5	CAWTRGKQETQYF	TGTGCCTGGACCAGGGGGAAACAAGAGACCCAGTACTTC
few	TRBD1	TRBV29-1	TRBJ1-2	CSVRTGTGRVGYTF	TGCAGCGTTAGAACCGGGACAGGGAGGGTCGGCTACACCTTC
-	TRBD2	TRBV9	TRBJ2-3	CASSEGTSAFTDTQYF	TGTGCCAGCAGCGAGGGGACTAGCGCCTTCACAGATACGCAGTATTTT
few	-	TRBV7-9	TRBJ1-4	CASRSSRNEKLFF	TGTGCCAGCAGAAGTAGCAGAAATGAAAAACTGTTTTTT
-	TRBD1	TRBV29-1	TRBJ1-1	CSVEWWQGGMNTEAFF	TGCAGCGTTGAATGGTGGCAGGGGGGAATGAACACTGAAGCTTTCTTT
-	-	TRBV20-1	TRBJ2-1	CSVGRYNEQFF	TGCAGTGTAGGACGCTACAATGAGCAGTTCTTC
-	TRBD2	TRBV18	TRBJ2-1	CASCHGTTNEQFF	TGTGCCAGCTGCCATGGGACTACCAATGAGCAGTTCTTC
-	-	TRBV4-2	TRBJ2-1	CASSQERGSQQFF	TGTGCCAGCAGCCAAGAGAGGGGGAGTCAGCAGTTCTTC
once	-	TRBV29-1	TRBJ1-4	CSVRSNEKLFF	TGCAGCGTTCGGAGTAATGAAAAACTGTTTTTT
-	-	TRBV30	TRBJ2-7	CAWSRRIRAERYEQYF	TGTGCCTGGAGTCGAAGGATTAGAGCAGAACGCTACGAGCAGTACTTC
-	-	TRBV2	TRBJ1-2	CASSDNGADYGYTF	TGTGCCAGCAGTGATAACGGAGCGGACTATGGCTACACCTTC
-	TRBD1	TRBV19	TRBJ1-1	CASTRQGWTEAFF	TGTGCCAGTACCCGACAGGGATGGACTGAAGCTTTCTTT
-	TRBD1	TRBV30	TRBJ1-5	CAWSVGTGGNQPQHF	TGTGCCTGGAGTGTAGGGACAGGGGGCAATCAGCCCCAGCATTTT
-	-	TRBV29-1	TRBJ2-5	CSVDGGRLETQYF	TGCAGCGTTGATGGGGGGAGATTGGAGACCCAGTACTTC
few	TRBD1	TRBV29-1	TRBJ2-5	CSVLKQGAEGTQYF	TGCAGCGTACTCAAACAGGGGGCGGAAGGGACCCAGTACTTC
-	-	TRBV4-1	TRBJ2-7	CASSQAAGVYEQYF	TGCGCCAGCAGCCAAGCGGCCGGGGTCTACGAGCAGTACTTC
few	TRBD1	TRBV7-2	TRBJ2-1	CASSGRDRGLGNEQFF	TGTGCCAGCAGCGGAAGGGACAGGGGCTTAGGTAATGAGCAGTTCTTC
-	TRBD1	TRBV15	TRBJ1-6	CATRDGAGGSYNSPLHF	TGTGCCACCAGGGACGGGGCAGGGGGATCCTATAATTCACCCCTCCACTTT
-	TRBD1	TRBV29-1	TRBJ2-1	CSVVPGTGYNEQFF	TGCAGCGTTGTCCCTGGGACAGGCTACAATGAGCAGTTCTTC